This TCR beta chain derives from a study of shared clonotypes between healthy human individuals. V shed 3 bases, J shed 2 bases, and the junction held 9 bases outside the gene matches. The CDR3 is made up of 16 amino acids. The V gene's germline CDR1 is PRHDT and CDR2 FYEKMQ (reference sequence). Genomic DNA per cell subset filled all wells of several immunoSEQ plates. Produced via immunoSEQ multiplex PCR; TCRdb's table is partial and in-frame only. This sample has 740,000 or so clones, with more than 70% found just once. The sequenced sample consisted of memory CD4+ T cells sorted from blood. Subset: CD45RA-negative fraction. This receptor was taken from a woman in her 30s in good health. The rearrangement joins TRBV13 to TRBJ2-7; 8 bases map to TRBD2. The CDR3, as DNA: TGTGCCAGCAGCTTTTCCCAATCGGGACTAGCCTACGAGCAGTACTTC. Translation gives CASSFSQSGLAYEQYF.